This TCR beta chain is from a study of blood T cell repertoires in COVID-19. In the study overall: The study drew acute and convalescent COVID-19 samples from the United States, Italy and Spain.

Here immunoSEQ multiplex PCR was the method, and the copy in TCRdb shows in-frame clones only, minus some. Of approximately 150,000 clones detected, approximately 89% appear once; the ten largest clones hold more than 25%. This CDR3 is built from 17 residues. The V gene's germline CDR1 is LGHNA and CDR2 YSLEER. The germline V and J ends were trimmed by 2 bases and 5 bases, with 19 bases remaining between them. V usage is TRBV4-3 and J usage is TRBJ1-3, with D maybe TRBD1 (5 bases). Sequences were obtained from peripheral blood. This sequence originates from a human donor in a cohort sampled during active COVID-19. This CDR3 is CASSQSGGTEGRNTIYF. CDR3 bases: TGCGCCAGCAGCCAATCCGGGGGTACGGAAGGTCGAAACACCATATATTTT.